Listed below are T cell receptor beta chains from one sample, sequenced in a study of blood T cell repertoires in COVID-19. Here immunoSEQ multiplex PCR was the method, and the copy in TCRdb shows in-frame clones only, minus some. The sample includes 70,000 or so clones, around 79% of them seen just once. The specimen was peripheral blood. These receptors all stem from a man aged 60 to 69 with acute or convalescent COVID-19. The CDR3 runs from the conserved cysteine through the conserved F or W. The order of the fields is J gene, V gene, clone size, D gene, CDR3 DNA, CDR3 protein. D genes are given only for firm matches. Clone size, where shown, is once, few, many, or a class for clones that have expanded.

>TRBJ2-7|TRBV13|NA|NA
TGTGCCAGCAGCATGAGGATTAGAGTTTACGAGCAGTACTTC
CASSMRIRVYEQYF
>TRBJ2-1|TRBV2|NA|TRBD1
TGTGCCAGCAGTCTCCGGGACAGGTCGTACAATGAGCAGTTCTTC
CASSLRDRSYNEQFF
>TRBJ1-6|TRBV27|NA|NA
TGTGCCAGCAGCAACAGGGACCGCGATTCACCCCTCCACTTT
CASSNRDRDSPLHF
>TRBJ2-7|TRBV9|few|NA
TGTGCCAGCTCCGAGGGGGACACGAGGCGCTACGAGCAGTACTTC
CASSEGDTRRYEQYF
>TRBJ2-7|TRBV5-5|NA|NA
TGTGCCAGCAGCTTGGGAGGGGGCTCCTACGAGCAGTACTTC
CASSLGGGSYEQYF
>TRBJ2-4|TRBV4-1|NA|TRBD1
TGCGCCAGCAGCCAACCGACAGGGCGGACCAAAAACATTCAGTACTTC
CASSQPTGRTKNIQYF
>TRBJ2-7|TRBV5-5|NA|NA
TGTGCCAGCAGCTTGGTGGGCCAGCATTCGTACTTC
CASSLVGQHSYF
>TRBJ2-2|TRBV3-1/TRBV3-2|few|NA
TGTGCCAGCAGCCAGGTCATGCGGAGGACCGGGGAGCTGTTTTTT
CASSQVMRRTGELFF
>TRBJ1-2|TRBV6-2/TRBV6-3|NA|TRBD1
TGTGCCAGCAGCCCTAGGACAGGTCGCTCTGGCTACACCTTC
CASSPRTGRSGYTF
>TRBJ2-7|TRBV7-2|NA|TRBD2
TGTGCCAGCAGCTTATCCCCTAGCGGGGACTACGAGCAGTACTTC
CASSLSPSGDYEQYF
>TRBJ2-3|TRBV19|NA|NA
TGTGCCAGTAGTATAGACGTGGATACGCAGTATTTT
CASSIDVDTQYF
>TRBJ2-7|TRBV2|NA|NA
TGTGCCAGCAGCACGGGACAATACGAGCAGTACTTC
CASSTGQYEQYF
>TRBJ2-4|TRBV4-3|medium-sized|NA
TGCGCCAGCAGCCAAGGGGATTATTCGGGGAGCAAAAACATTCAGTACTTC
CASSQGDYSGSKNIQYF
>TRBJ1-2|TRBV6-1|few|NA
TGTGCCAGCAGTGAAGACAGGGCAGGGATCTTCTATGGCTACACCTTC
CASSEDRAGIFYGYTF
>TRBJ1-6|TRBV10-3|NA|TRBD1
TGTGCCATCAGTGAACAGGGGTCGAATTCACCCCTCCACTTT
CAISEQGSNSPLHF
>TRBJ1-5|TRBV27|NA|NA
TGTGCCAGCAGTTTAGCGGGTTATAGCAATCAGCCCCAGCATTTT
CASSLAGYSNQPQHF
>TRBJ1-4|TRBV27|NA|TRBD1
TGTGCCAGCAGTTTGCAGACAGGGGTCAGTGAAAAACTGTTTTTT
CASSLQTGVSEKLFF
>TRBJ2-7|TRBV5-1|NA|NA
TGCGCCAGCAGCTTACAGGGCGTTTGGGACGAGCAGTACTTC
CASSLQGVWDEQYF
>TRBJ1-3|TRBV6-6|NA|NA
TGTGCCACCAAGGATAGGGGATTTGCCATATATTTT
CATKDRGFAIYF
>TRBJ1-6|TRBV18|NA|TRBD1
TGTGCCAGCTCACCGACAGGGGGGAATTCACCCCTCCACTTT
CASSPTGGNSPLHF